Below, 26 T cell receptor beta chains from the same sample are listed, as sequenced in a study of monozygotic twins with inflammatory bowel disease. TCRdb re-called the 5' RACE reads; one entry per CDR3 protein, DNA not given. In all, the sample yields more than 300,000 distinct CDR3 sequences. The specimen sequenced was blood. The receptors here all came from a human donor with ulcerative colitis or Crohn's disease, or a healthy co-twin of an affected twin (not recorded which).

This sequence joins TRBV4-3 and TRBJ1-3; the TRBD1 assignment by TCRdb is unverifiable without DNA. Germline V CDR1 and CDR2: LGHNA, YSLEER. The CDR3 consists of 19 residues. The CDR3 here is CASSQVLIGTGTNGNTIYF.

The chain recombines TRBV5-1 with TRBJ2-3; the D gene TCRdb calls, TRBD1, cannot be checked with no DNA. The germline V gene encodes CDR1 SGHRS and CDR2 YFSETQ. The CDR3 has 14 residues. The CDR3 reads CASSPGQSTDTQYF. The full variable domain, completed using reference TRBV5-1 and TRBJ2-3, is KAGVTQTPRYLIKTRGQQVTLSCSPISGHRSVSWYQQTPGQGLQFLFEYFSETQRNKGNFPGRFSGRQFSNSRSEMNVSTLELGDSALYLCASSPGQSTDTQYFGPGTRLTVL.

The CDR3 sequence: CSATPSAGTQYF. The J gene is TRBJ2-7, the V gene TRBV20-1; there is no DNA to check the TCRdb D call of TRBD2. Germline V gives CDR1 DFQATT, CDR2 SNEGSKA (reference sequence). This CDR3 has 12 amino acids.

The chain joins TRBV7-2 to TRBJ2-5; TCRdb calls TRBD1, which cannot be checked without DNA. This CDR3 spans 14 amino acids. Germline values: CDR1 SGHTA, CDR2 FQGNSA. The CDR3 is CASSLTGRRETQYF. Together with reference TRBV7-2 and TRBJ2-5, the CDR3 gives the full variable domain: GAGVSQSPSNKVTEKGKDVELRCDPISGHTALYWYRQSLGQGLEFLIYFQGNSAPDKSGLPSDRFSAERTGGSVSTLTIQRTQQEDSAVYLCASSLTGRRETQYFGPGTRLLVL.

This sequence joins TRBV7-8 and TRBJ2-1; TCRdb's D call, TRBD2, is unchecked because there is no DNA. This CDR3 contains 17 residues. Per germline, CDR1 SGHVS and CDR2 FQNEAQ. The CDR3 region is CASSLTSGTSSYNEQFF.

The rearrangement links TRBV19 to TRBJ2-2; TCRdb indicates TRBD1, and absent DNA this call remains unverified. This CDR3 is built from 15 residues. Germline V gene lookup returns CDR1 LNHDA and CDR2 SQIVND (reference sequence). CDR3 amino acids: CASSIGSGFTGELFF. Variable domain in full (rest from reference TRBV19 and TRBJ2-2): DGGITQSPKYLFRKEGQNVTLSCEQNLNHDAMYWYRQDPGQGLRLIYYSQIVNDFQKGDIAEGYSVSREKKESFPLTVTSAQKNPTAFYLCASSIGSGFTGELFFGEGSRLTVL.

This rearrangement joins TRBV11-2 to TRBJ2-2; TCRdb gives TRBD1 as the D gene, but with no DNA this cannot be confirmed. Germline CDR1 reads SGHAT; CDR2 reads FQNNGV. This CDR3 spans 19 amino acids. Here the CDR3 reads CASSLGFTGGVDRTGELFF.

This chain connects TRBV29-1 to TRBJ1-6. The CDR3 sequence is 15 residues long. Germline-derived CDR1 and CDR2 are SQVTM and ANQGSEA. CDR3: CSVREEGSYNSPLHF.

The genes are TRBV6-5 and TRBJ2-5; TCRdb gives TRBD2 as the D gene, but with no DNA this cannot be confirmed. The CDR3 has 16 residues. Looked up from germline, CDR1 is MNHEY and CDR2 is SVGAGI. This CDR3 reads CASSYSALAGQETQYF.

The chain combines TRBV5-1 with TRBJ2-3; TCRdb calls TRBD2, which cannot be checked without DNA. The CDR3 runs 14 residues. Germline CDR1 SGHRS, CDR2 YFSETQ. The CDR3 is CASSFSGFTDTQYF. Supplemented by reference TRBV5-1 and TRBJ2-3, the full variable domain reads KAGVTQTPRYLIKTRGQQVTLSCSPISGHRSVSWYQQTPGQGLQFLFEYFSETQRNKGNFPGRFSGRQFSNSRSEMNVSTLELGDSALYLCASSFSGFTDTQYFGPGTRLTVL.

V is TRBV5-6 and J is TRBJ2-3; TCRdb gives TRBD1 as the D gene, but with no DNA this cannot be confirmed. The V gene's germline CDR1 is SGHDT and CDR2 YYEEEE. This CDR3 spans 16 amino acids. The CDR3 protein is CASSIGLAGTTDTQYF.

The chain employs TRBV7-2 and TRBJ1-2; the TCRdb call, TRBD1, lacks DNA for checking. The germline CDR1 and CDR2 sequences are SGHTA and FQGNSA. This CDR3 spans 13 amino acids. CDR3 residues: CASRYTGGGGYTF.

The rearrangement uses TRBV7-2 and TRBJ2-5. This CDR3 is built from 15 residues. Germline CDR1 reads SGHTA; CDR2 reads FQGNSA. The CDR3 region is CASRLRAQYQETQYF.

J is TRBJ2-3 and V is TRBV28; the D call of TRBD2 rests on TCRdb alone, since no DNA is present to check it. This CDR3 is 19 amino acids long. CDR1 is MDHEN, CDR2 SYDVKM, per germline. CDR3 residues: CASTLGSLAGLASTDTQYF. Looking up the rest from reference TRBV28 and TRBJ2-3 gives the full variable domain: DVKVTQSSRYLVKRTGEKVFLECVQDMDHENMFWYRQDPGLGLRLIYFSYDVKMKEKGDIPEGYSVSREKKERFSLILESASTNQTSMYLCASTLGSLAGLASTDTQYFGPGTRLTVL.

The chain joins TRBV29-1 to TRBJ2-7; TCRdb lists TRBD1, though no DNA is available to test this call. The CDR3 loop spans 14 amino acids. The germline gives CDR1 SQVTM, CDR2 ANQGSEA. The chain's CDR3 is CSVDSQGDAYEQYF.

CDR3 region: CASSSIFGASSYEQYF. The chain links TRBV6-5 to TRBJ2-7; absent DNA, TCRdb's TRBD1 call cannot be checked. The CDR3 is 16 amino acids. Germline V gene sequence: CDR1 MNHEY, CDR2 SVGAGI.

This rearrangement joins TRBV20-1 to TRBJ2-7; TCRdb reports TRBD1, a call that lacks DNA to check it against. Germline V gene data show CDR1 as DFQATT and CDR2 as SNEGSKA (reference sequence). The CDR3 has 12 residues. The CDR3 sequence: CSAHRGGYEQYF.

This sequence joins TRBV3-1 and TRBJ2-1. The CDR3 loop spans 12 amino acids. Germline assignment: CDR1 LGHDT and CDR2 YNNKEL (reference sequence). CDR3 protein: CASSQDVGEQFF.

The J gene is TRBJ2-1, the V gene TRBV6-2 or TRBV6-3; TCRdb picks TRBD2, but there is no DNA to check that call. Germline V gives CDR1 MNHEY, CDR2 SVGEGT. This CDR3 has 13 amino acids. Here the CDR3 reads CASKKAGGYEQFF.

J is TRBJ2-3 and V is TRBV7-9; TCRdb indicates TRBD2, and absent DNA this call remains unverified. CDR1 is SEHNR and CDR2 is FQNEAQ in the germline V gene (reference sequence). This CDR3 is 16 amino acids long. CDR3: CASSPVGGERTDTQYF.

The chain combines TRBV6-5 with TRBJ2-5; without DNA, the TCRdb call of TRBD2 cannot be checked. There are 16 residues in the CDR3. CDR1 is MNHEY, CDR2 SVGAGI, per germline. The CDR3 is CASSYSFAGPPGTQYF.

The chain joins TRBV7-2 to TRBJ2-7; TCRdb designates TRBD2, a call that cannot be tested without DNA. The CDR3 extends over 12 amino acids. In germline, CDR1 is SGHTA, CDR2 FQGNSA. The CDR3 reads CASSPLVYEQYF.

The V gene is TRBV6-2 or TRBV6-3, the J gene TRBJ2-1; the D call from TCRdb, TRBD2, cannot be confirmed without DNA. Germline lookup yields CDR1 MNHEY and CDR2 SVGEGT. The CDR3 loop spans 15 amino acids. CDR3 protein: CASKERLDGGDEQFF.

The chain recombines TRBV7-2 with TRBJ1-1. Germline V gives CDR1 SGHTA, CDR2 FQGNSA. The CDR3 is 14 residues long. CDR3: CASRTVPSGTEAFF.

The chain combines TRBV9 with TRBJ2-1; lacking DNA, the TRBD2 call made by TCRdb goes unchecked. Germline loops: CDR1 SGDLS, CDR2 YYNGEE. CDR3 size: 17 residues. The CDR3 protein is CASSGTTPPSVYNEQFF.

CDR3: CSARDQLYSSYEQYF. V is TRBV20-1 and J is TRBJ2-7. CDR3 length: 15 amino acids. Germline V lookup: CDR1 DFQATT, CDR2 SNEGSKA (reference sequence).